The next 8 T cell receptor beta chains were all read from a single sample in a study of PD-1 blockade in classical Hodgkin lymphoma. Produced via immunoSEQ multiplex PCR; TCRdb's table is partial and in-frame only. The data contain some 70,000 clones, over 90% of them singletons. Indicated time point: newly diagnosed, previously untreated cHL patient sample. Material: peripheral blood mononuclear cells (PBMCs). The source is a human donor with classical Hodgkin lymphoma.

The CDR3 protein is CASSSALSYEQYF. The DNA of the CDR3 is TGTGCCAGCAGCTCGGCCCTATCCTACGAGCAGTACTTC. The chain has TRBV28 and TRBJ2-7, with D hard to call. Germline V gives CDR1 MDHEN, CDR2 SYDVKM. Between the trimmed V and J ends, which lost 6 bases and 1 base, there was a span of 10 bases. The CDR3 spans 13 residues.

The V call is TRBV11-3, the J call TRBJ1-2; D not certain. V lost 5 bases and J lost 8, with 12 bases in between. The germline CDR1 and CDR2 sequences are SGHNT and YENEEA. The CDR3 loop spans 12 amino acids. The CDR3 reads CASSGLSGGYTF. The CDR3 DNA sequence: TGTGCCAGCAGCGGCCTATCGGGAGGCTACACCTTC.

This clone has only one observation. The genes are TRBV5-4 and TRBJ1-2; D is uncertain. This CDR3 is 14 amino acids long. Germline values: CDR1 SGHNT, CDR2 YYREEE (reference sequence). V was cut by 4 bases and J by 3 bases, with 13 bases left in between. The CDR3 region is CASSGQTGDYGYTF. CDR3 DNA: TGTGCCAGCAGCGGTCAGACCGGGGACTATGGCTACACCTTC.

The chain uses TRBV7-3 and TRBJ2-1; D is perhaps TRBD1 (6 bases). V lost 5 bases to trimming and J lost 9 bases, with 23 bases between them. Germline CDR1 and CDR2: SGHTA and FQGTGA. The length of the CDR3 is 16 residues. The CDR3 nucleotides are TGTGCCAGCAGCCGTAACAGGGTCGGCGGGCCAGGTGAGCAGTTCTTC. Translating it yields CASSRNRVGGPGEQFF.

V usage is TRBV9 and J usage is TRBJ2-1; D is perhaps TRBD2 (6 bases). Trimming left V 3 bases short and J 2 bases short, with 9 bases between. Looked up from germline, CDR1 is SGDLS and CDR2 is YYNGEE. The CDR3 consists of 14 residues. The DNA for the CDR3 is TGTGCCAGCAGCGACGGCGGGACCTACAATGAGCAGTTCTTC. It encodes CASSDGGTYNEQFF.

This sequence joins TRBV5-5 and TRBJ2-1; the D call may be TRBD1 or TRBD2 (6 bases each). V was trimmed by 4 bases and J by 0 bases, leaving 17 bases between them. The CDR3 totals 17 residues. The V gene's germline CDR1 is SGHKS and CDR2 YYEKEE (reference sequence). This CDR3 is CASSPGGLSDSYNEQFF. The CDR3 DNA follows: TGTGCCAGCAGCCCCGGGGGCCTGAGCGACTCCTACAATGAGCAGTTCTTC.

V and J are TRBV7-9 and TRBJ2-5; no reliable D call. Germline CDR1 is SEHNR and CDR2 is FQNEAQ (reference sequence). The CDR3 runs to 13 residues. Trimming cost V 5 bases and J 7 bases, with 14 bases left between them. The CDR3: CASSQDGGATQYF. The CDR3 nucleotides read TGTGCCAGCAGCCAGGACGGCGGTGCGACCCAGTACTTC.

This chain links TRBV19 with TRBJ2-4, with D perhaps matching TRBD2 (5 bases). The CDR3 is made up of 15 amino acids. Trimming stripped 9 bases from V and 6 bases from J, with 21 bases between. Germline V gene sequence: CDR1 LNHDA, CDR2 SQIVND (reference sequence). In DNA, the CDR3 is TGTGCCAGCCGGTTAGTGGGAGAATCTATAAACATTCAGTACTTC. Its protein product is CASRLVGESINIQYF.